The rows below give T cell receptor beta chains drawn from one sample of a study of CD8+ T cells in alopecia areata. Here immunoSEQ multiplex PCR was the method, and the copy in TCRdb shows in-frame clones only, minus some. The data hold fewer than 250,000 clones, with around 64% observed a single time. Sequenced here: CD4+ T cells sorted from blood, sampled around week 50, from a patient treated with tofacitinib. The receptor source for this set is a human donor with alopecia areata. Each CDR3 is given with its conserved first and last residue. The D gene is left open where the match is weak. A row's size may be missing; if present it is once, few, many or a size class.

TRBJ1-5,few,TRBV5-8,TRBD1,CASSPGTGEQPQHF,TGTGCCAGCAGCCCCGGGACAGGGGAACAGCCCCAGCATTTT
TRBJ1-6,few,TRBV30,NA,CAWVIGNSPLHF,TGTGCCTGGGTTATTGGAAATTCACCCCTCCACTTT
TRBJ2-6,once,TRBV29-1,NA,CSVAVAGANVLTF,TGCAGCGTGGCAGTAGCTGGGGCCAACGTCCTGACTTTC
TRBJ1-2,NA,TRBV4-3,NA,CANHPRGKNGYTF,TGCGCCAACCACCCGAGGGGGAAGAATGGCTACACCTTC
TRBJ2-4,NA,TRBV6-1,NA,CASTSQLPKNIQYF,TGTGCCAGCACCTCCCAGTTGCCCAAAAACATTCAGTACTTC
TRBJ1-1,NA,TRBV19,NA,CASSGPRDAGGSTEAFF,TGTGCCAGTAGTGGCCCCCGGGACGCCGGGGGATCAACTGAAGCTTTCTTT
TRBJ1-1,few,TRBV2,NA,CASSEAPGQNTEAFF,TGTGCCAGCAGTGAAGCGCCAGGACAGAACACTGAAGCTTTCTTT
TRBJ2-7,NA,TRBV19,NA,CASSQGYEQYF,TGTGCCAGTAGTCAGGGGTACGAGCAGTACTTC
TRBJ1-2,NA,TRBV30,TRBD1,CAWSRDRALNYGYTF,TGTGCCTGGAGTCGGGACAGGGCCCTAAACTATGGCTACACCTTC
TRBJ2-1,NA,TRBV9,NA,CASSRSGNEQFF,TGTGCCAGCAGTAGAAGCGGCAATGAGCAGTTCTTC
TRBJ1-6,NA,TRBV6-5,TRBD1,CASSFGDRNSPLHF,TGTGCCAGCAGTTTTGGGGACAGAAATTCACCCCTCCACTTT
TRBJ1-2,NA,TRBV10-3,NA,CAISESRQNYGYTF,TGTGCCATCAGTGAGTCAAGACAGAACTATGGCTACACCTTC
TRBJ1-1,NA,TRBV19,NA,CASDPGDTEAFF,TGTGCCAGCGACCCGGGGGACACTGAAGCTTTCTTT
TRBJ2-1,NA,TRBV30,NA,CAWSFQYNEQFF,TGTGCCTGGAGTTTCCAGTACAATGAGCAGTTCTTC
TRBJ2-7,NA,TRBV13,NA,CASSLSGQPYEQYF,TGTGCCAGCAGCTTATCAGGCCAGCCCTACGAGCAGTACTTC
TRBJ1-1,NA,TRBV14,NA,CASSQVSQGGKAFF,TGTGCCAGCAGCCAAGTCTCGCAGGGCGGAAAAGCTTTCTTT
TRBJ2-1,few,TRBV29-1,NA,CSVEDSGNGGNEQFF,TGCAGCGTTGAAGATTCGGGGAACGGGGGCAATGAGCAGTTCTTC
TRBJ1-5,medium-sized,TRBV29-1,TRBD1,CSVRLPGTGGGGPQHF,TGCAGCGTTCGCCTCCCCGGGACAGGCGGAGGTGGGCCCCAGCATTTT
TRBJ1-4,NA,TRBV7-9,TRBD1,CASSLADRMKLFF,TGTGCCAGCAGCTTAGCGGACAGGATGAAACTGTTTTTT
TRBJ1-1,NA,TRBV19,NA,CASSIFGSVEAFF,TGTGCCAGTAGTATTTTCGGCTCAGTTGAAGCTTTCTTT
TRBJ1-1,NA,TRBV5-4,TRBD1,CASSPGQGNTEAFF,TGTGCCAGCAGCCCGGGACAGGGGAACACTGAAGCTTTCTTT
TRBJ2-3,NA,TRBV30,TRBD2,CAWHPGLAGADTQYF,TGTGCCTGGCACCCGGGACTAGCGGGGGCAGATACGCAGTATTTT
TRBJ2-2,NA,TRBV5-1,NA,CASSLQGFTGELFF,TGCGCCAGCAGCTTACAGGGCTTCACCGGGGAGCTGTTTTTT
TRBJ2-1,few,TRBV28,NA,CASSLLDSYNEQFF,TGTGCCAGCAGTTTATTGGACTCCTACAATGAGCAGTTCTTC
TRBJ2-7,once,TRBV5-4,NA,CASSAADSYEQYF,TGTGCCAGCAGCGCAGCGGACTCCTACGAGCAGTACTTC
TRBJ2-7,NA,TRBV27,NA,CASSPRIYYEQYF,TGTGCCAGCAGTCCTAGGATTTACTACGAGCAGTACTTC
TRBJ1-4,NA,TRBV9,NA,CASSVAGPSGGTNEKLFF,TGTGCCAGCAGCGTAGCGGGACCTAGCGGAGGCACTAATGAAAAACTGTTTTTT
TRBJ1-1,NA,TRBV27,TRBD1,CASSTSGTGGLSAEAFF,TGTGCCAGCAGCACCTCCGGGACAGGGGGCCTAAGTGCTGAAGCTTTCTTT
TRBJ2-3,NA,TRBV7-3,NA,CASSSFGATDTQYF,TGTGCCAGCAGCTCCTTCGGGGCCACAGATACGCAGTATTTT